This T cell receptor (beta chain) was sequenced during a study of T cell changes during pregnancy in multiple sclerosis. Germline-derived CDR1 and CDR2 are KGHSH and LQKENI. Trimming left V 0 bases short and J 4 bases short, with 13 bases between. CDR3 size: 16 residues. Data came from immunoSEQ multiplex PCR; TCRdb stores just in-frame clones and leaves some out. Among tens of thousands of clones listed, almost 90% were seen once. Material: peripheral blood, obtained after pregnancy. This receptor was obtained from a female donor in good health, enrolled as a control in a pregnancy study. The V and J genes are TRBV18 and TRBJ1-3; no clear D. The CDR3 sequence: CASSPPGLQRGNTIYF. The CDR3 DNA sequence: TGTGCCAGCTCACCACCGGGCCTCCAACGGGGAAACACCATATATTTT.